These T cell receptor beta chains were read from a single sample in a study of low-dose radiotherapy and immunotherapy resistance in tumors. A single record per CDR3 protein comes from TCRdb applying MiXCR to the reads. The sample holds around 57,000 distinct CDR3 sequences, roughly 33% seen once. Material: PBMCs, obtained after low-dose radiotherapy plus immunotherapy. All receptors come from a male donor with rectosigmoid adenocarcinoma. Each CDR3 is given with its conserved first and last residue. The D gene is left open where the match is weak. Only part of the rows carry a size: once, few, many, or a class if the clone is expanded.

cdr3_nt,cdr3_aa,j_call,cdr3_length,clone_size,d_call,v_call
TGTGCCAGCAGCCAAGATATAGGGGGAGAAGAGACCCAGTACTTC,CASSQDIGGEETQYF,TRBJ2-5,15,few,NA,TRBV14
TGCAGTGCTAGACCGACCCCGGGACAGGGTACCAAAAACATTCAGTACTTC,CSARPTPGQGTKNIQYF,TRBJ2-4,17,many,TRBD1,TRBV20-1
TGTGCCAGCAGCGTAGGGGGACTAGCGAACAATGAGCAGTTCTTC,CASSVGGLANNEQFF,TRBJ2-1,15,NA,TRBD2,TRBV9
TGTGCCAGCAGTTTATCGGCTCGAGGCACGCAGTATTTT,CASSLSARGTQYF,TRBJ2-3,13,NA,NA,TRBV27
TGTGCCAGCAGTGAAGAACAGGGGGCAAGGACTGAAGCTTTCTTT,CASSEEQGARTEAFF,TRBJ1-1,15,many,TRBD1,TRBV2
TGTGCCAGCAGCCGATCTGAGGCTGGGGCCAACGTCCTGACTTTC,CASSRSEAGANVLTF,TRBJ2-6,15,many,NA,TRBV3-1
TGTGCCAGCAGCCCCTCGAGGGGCGCAGAGACCCAGTACTTC,CASSPSRGAETQYF,TRBJ2-5,14,many,NA,TRBV3-1
TGTGCCAGCAGTATTAGCGGCATCCGGAGGGCCAATGAGCAGTTCTTC,CASSISGIRRANEQFF,TRBJ2-1,16,many,NA,TRBV6-2/TRBV6-3
TGCAGCGTGAGCCTGAACACTGAAGCTTTCTTT,CSVSLNTEAFF,TRBJ1-1,11,once,NA,TRBV29-1
TGTGCCAGCACTCTGGGGGGCTTGAACACTGAAGCTTTCTTT,CASTLGGLNTEAFF,TRBJ1-1,14,NA,NA,TRBV6-1
TGTGCCAGCAGGGATTACCCTCGGGCGGCGCAGTATTTT,CASRDYPRAAQYF,TRBJ2-3,13,many,NA,TRBV27
TGTGCCAGCTCAAAGGAGGGCAGGCTGAACACTGAAGCTTTCTTT,CASSKEGRLNTEAFF,TRBJ1-1,15,NA,NA,TRBV18
TGTGCCAGCAGCTTAGGACAGGGGCACACAGATACGCAGTATTTT,CASSLGQGHTDTQYF,TRBJ2-3,15,many,TRBD1,TRBV7-2
TGTGCCTGGAGTAAATACAGGGGGCAACAGCCCCAGCATTTT,CAWSKYRGQQPQHF,TRBJ1-5,14,few,TRBD1,TRBV30
TGTGCCAGCACCGCCGGACTAGCGGGCTCCGGGGAGCTGTTTTTT,CASTAGLAGSGELFF,TRBJ2-2,15,few,TRBD2,TRBV28
TGTGCCAGCAGTTTAGGGGGGGGCCTCTGGGAGCAGTACTTC,CASSLGGGLWEQYF,TRBJ2-7,14,many,NA,TRBV12-3/TRBV12-4
TGTGCCAGCAGCCTTTACATGGACGGTACGCAGTATTTT,CASSLYMDGTQYF,TRBJ2-3,13,many,NA,TRBV12-3/TRBV12-4
TGTGCCAGCAGTTTAGGGGTAGCGAGTGTGGCAGATACGCAGTATTTT,CASSLGVASVADTQYF,TRBJ2-3,16,NA,NA,TRBV28
TGTGCCAGCTCACCAGGGACACCGCCAGATACGCAGTATTTT,CASSPGTPPDTQYF,TRBJ2-3,14,few,NA,TRBV18
TGTGCCAGCAGTTTATTTTTTGGGGGCGAGAGTAATTCACCCCTCCACTTT,CASSLFFGGESNSPLHF,TRBJ1-6,17,many,NA,TRBV28
TGTGCCAGCAGCTTAGGGACCCCTCGGGACATTCAGTACTTC,CASSLGTPRDIQYF,TRBJ2-4,14,many,NA,TRBV11-2
TGTGCCAGCAGCTTTGGAAGTAACTCTGGAAACACCATATATTTT,CASSFGSNSGNTIYF,TRBJ1-3,15,many,NA,TRBV7-2
TGTGCCAGCAGCTTAAGCGGGGGAGAAGAGACCCAGTACTTC,CASSLSGGEETQYF,TRBJ2-5,14,many,TRBD2,TRBV7-9
TGTGCCAGCAGTTTAGGACAGGGCCTTATGAATGAGCAGTTCTTC,CASSLGQGLMNEQFF,TRBJ2-1,15,NA,TRBD1,TRBV28
TGTGCCAGCAGCCAAGAGACCCGAGCCTACGAGCAGTACTTC,CASSQETRAYEQYF,TRBJ2-7,14,many,NA,TRBV4-2
TGTGCCAGTAGTATGGGCAAACGTCAGCAGTTCTTC,CASSMGKRQQFF,TRBJ2-1,12,NA,NA,TRBV19
TGTGCCAGCAGCTCTCCACACAATAGCGGGAGGGCAAGGACAGATACGCAGTATTTT,CASSSPHNSGRARTDTQYF,TRBJ2-3,19,many,TRBD2,TRBV7-2
TGCGCCAGCAGCTTGGAGGGACAGGGGGTAGATACGCAGTATTTT,CASSLEGQGVDTQYF,TRBJ2-3,15,NA,TRBD1,TRBV5-1
TGTGCCAGCAGCTCCTACGGGGCATGGCAAAGCTACGAGCAGTACTTC,CASSSYGAWQSYEQYF,TRBJ2-7,16,NA,NA,TRBV7-2
TGTGCCAGCAGTGTACGGAACTCTGGGGCCAACGTCCTGACTTTC,CASSVRNSGANVLTF,TRBJ2-6,15,many,NA,TRBV28
TGCGCCAGCAGCCAAGATCTGAGGGACCGGGTCGTCGAGCAGTACTTC,CASSQDLRDRVVEQYF,TRBJ2-7,16,many,NA,TRBV4-3
TGTGCCAGCACCGAGGGGGGGGCAAACACTGAAGCTTTCTTT,CASTEGGANTEAFF,TRBJ1-1,14,NA,NA,TRBV6-1
TGTGCCAGCAGTGTCGGCAGCTCCTACAATGAGCAGTTCTTC,CASSVGSSYNEQFF,TRBJ2-1,14,NA,NA,TRBV6-1
TGCAGCGTCACCCAGGGATCAGAGACCCAGTACTTC,CSVTQGSETQYF,TRBJ2-5,12,NA,NA,TRBV29-1
TGTGCCAGCAGCTTCGACGGGAGGGCCAGGGTAGATACGCAGTATTTT,CASSFDGRARVDTQYF,TRBJ2-3,16,many,TRBD2,TRBV5-8
TGTGCCAGCAACCAAGGGGGTTCTGGGGAGCTGTTTTTT,CASNQGGSGELFF,TRBJ2-2,13,NA,NA,TRBV7-2
TGTGCCAGCAGTTTAGGGGTCCCCGGGGAGCTGTTTTTT,CASSLGVPGELFF,TRBJ2-2,13,many,NA,TRBV28
TGTGCCAGCAGCTTCCAAGCCGGCAATGAGCAGTTCTTC,CASSFQAGNEQFF,TRBJ2-1,13,NA,NA,TRBV5-4
TGTGCCAGCAGCCACAGGACAGAGAACACTGAAGCTTTCTTT,CASSHRTENTEAFF,TRBJ1-1,14,many,NA,TRBV7-2
TGTGCCAGCAGCCCCTCTCAGGCGGAGTACCAAGAGACCCAGTACTTC,CASSPSQAEYQETQYF,TRBJ2-5,16,many,NA,TRBV7-6
TGTGCCAGCTCACCCCGGCAGCCTGGAAACACCATATATTTT,CASSPRQPGNTIYF,TRBJ1-3,14,many,NA,TRBV18
TGTGCCAGCAGCGTCGGTAGCGGAACCTCCTACAATGAGCAGTTCTTC,CASSVGSGTSYNEQFF,TRBJ2-1,16,NA,NA,TRBV9
TGTGCCAGCAGGACCGAGGGTGAGCAGTTCTTC,CASRTEGEQFF,TRBJ2-1,11,many,NA,TRBV6-6
TGTGCCAGTGCCGAGGGGCCGGTAGGTACGCAGTATTTT,CASAEGPVGTQYF,TRBJ2-3,13,NA,NA,TRBV6-6
TGTGCCAGCAGCTTATCAGGGGGCTTGGAGCAGTACTTC,CASSLSGGLEQYF,TRBJ2-7,13,NA,TRBD1,TRBV11-2
TGTGCCAGCAGTGACTGGCAGCTTACTGGAAACACCATATATTTT,CASSDWQLTGNTIYF,TRBJ1-3,15,many,NA,TRBV2
TGTGCCAGCAGCTCAAGCAGGGATCGTCAGACCCAGTACTTC,CASSSSRDRQTQYF,TRBJ2-5,14,NA,NA,TRBV11-1
TGTGCCAGCAGTTCAGGGGGCGGCAACCCACAATACGAGCAGTACTTC,CASSSGGGNPQYEQYF,TRBJ2-7,16,NA,TRBD1,TRBV27
TGTGCCAGCTCACCCGGTGAAAATGAAAAACTGTTTTTT,CASSPGENEKLFF,TRBJ1-4,13,many,NA,TRBV18
TGTGCCAGCAGCCAAGGGGGACTAGTTGGGAACAATGAGCAGTTCTTC,CASSQGGLVGNNEQFF,TRBJ2-1,16,few,TRBD2,TRBV4-2
TGTGCCAGCAGCCGCGAGAGGGGACCGCAGCCCCAGCATTTT,CASSRERGPQPQHF,TRBJ1-5,14,NA,NA,TRBV6-2/TRBV6-3
TGCAGTGCTGGGAAAGGGTTCACCGGGGAGCTGTTTTTT,CSAGKGFTGELFF,TRBJ2-2,13,many,NA,TRBV20-1
TGTGCCAGCAGCCTAATGGGGGACAGGGAAGAGACCCAGTACTTC,CASSLMGDREETQYF,TRBJ2-5,15,once,TRBD1,TRBV7-6
TGTGCCAGCACCGGGACAGATTATAACTATGGCTACACCTTC,CASTGTDYNYGYTF,TRBJ1-2,14,NA,TRBD1,TRBV25-1